One sample yielded the 21 T cell receptor beta chains listed below, sequenced in a study of T cells after yellow fever vaccination. TCRdb recomputed calls from the 5' RACE reads with MiXCR, one row per CDR3 protein. Of about 170,000 distinct CDR3 sequences listed, approximately 9.9% are singletons. The specimen comprised CD8+ T cells sorted from PBMCs, sampled 15 days after the yellow fever booster vaccination. Receptors originate from a man aged 18 to 29 who received the YFV17D yellow fever vaccine.

This clonotype has just a few counts. The chain recombines TRBV4-2 with TRBJ1-1; D unclear. The length of the CDR3 is 14 residues. In germline, CDR1 is LGHNA, CDR2 YNFKEQ. V was clipped by 2 bases and J by 1 base, with 8 bases between them. The CDR3: CASSQKGSNTEAFF. The CDR3 DNA reads as TGTGCCAGCAGCCAAAAGGGTTCGAACACTGAAGCTTTCTTT.

Only a few counts were recorded for this clonotype. The J gene is TRBJ2-1, the V gene TRBV4-1; D is uncertain. Per the germline V gene, CDR1 is MGHRA and CDR2 is YSYEKL. The CDR3 totals 13 residues. Trimming took off 1 base at V and 8 bases at J, with 9 bases between the two ends. CDR3 in DNA: TGCGCCAGCAGCCAAGTCTCCCACTATGAGCAGTTCTTC. Encoded protein: CASSQVSHYEQFF.

The genes are TRBV4-1 and TRBJ2-3, with D perhaps being TRBD1 or TRBD2 (7 bases each). The CDR3 sequence is 16 residues long. Germline V CDR1 and CDR2: MGHRA, YSYEKL. V shed 5 bases and J shed 0 bases, with 15 bases lying between them. The CDR3 DNA reads TGCGCCAGCAGCGCGGGGGACAGATCTAGCACAGATACGCAGTATTTT. Amino acid sequence: CASSAGDRSSTDTQYF.

This clonotype was detected only a few times. The chain couples TRBV20-1 to TRBJ1-2; TRBD1 matches 12 bases. V gave up 6 bases and J gave up 5 bases; unmatched junction bases: 7. Germline values: CDR1 DFQATT, CDR2 SNEGSKA (reference sequence). The CDR3 runs to 14 residues. CDR3 sequence reads: CSAPPGQGAYGYTF. In DNA form, the CDR3 reads TGCAGTGCCCCGCCGGGACAGGGGGCATATGGCTACACCTTC.

This clonotype was observed a handful of times. V is TRBV7-2 and J is TRBJ2-1; 7 bases align to TRBD1. Trimming at V came to 7 bases and at J to 5 bases, leaving 8 bases not matched to a gene. The CDR3 runs to 14 residues. Germline V gene lookup returns CDR1 SGHTA and CDR2 FQGNSA. CDR3 residues: CASTLTGEHNEQFF. In DNA, the CDR3 is TGTGCCAGCACCCTTACAGGGGAGCACAATGAGCAGTTCTTC.

V and J are TRBV7-2 and TRBJ1-1; D not resolved. V gave up 5 bases and J gave up 4 bases, with 5 bases separating them. Per the germline V gene, CDR1 is SGHTA and CDR2 is FQGNSA. The CDR3 spans 11 residues. CDR3 residues: CASSTPTEAFF. The CDR3 DNA sequence: TGTGCCAGCAGCACTCCCACTGAAGCTTTCTTT.

This clonotype was observed a few times. The CDR3 coding sequence is TGCAGTGCTGCGATGTTGGGGAATAATCAGCCCCAGCATTTT. Its translation: CSAAMLGNNQPQHF. This sequence joins TRBV20-1 and TRBJ1-5, with D uncertain. Germline CDR1 is DFQATT and CDR2 is SNEGSKA (reference sequence). This CDR3 region has 14 residues. V lost 5 bases and J lost 4, with 15 bases in between.

The V gene is TRBV4-2, the J gene TRBJ2-1, with 8 bases identical to TRBD1. CDR3 size: 18 residues. V dropped 0 bases and J dropped 7; count of bases not matched to a gene: 14. Per germline, CDR1 LGHNA and CDR2 YNFKEQ. This CDR3 is CASSQDGRTGFMSNEQFF. The DNA of the CDR3 is TGTGCCAGCAGCCAAGATGGAAGGACAGGGTTTATGTCGAATGAGCAGTTCTTC.

This sequence joins TRBV7-2 and TRBJ2-5; D possibly corresponds to TRBD1 (7 bases). Germline V CDR1 and CDR2: SGHTA, FQGNSA. The length of the CDR3 is 15 residues. The V end was cut by 5 bases, the J end by 2 bases, with 15 bases between. CDR3 residues: CASSHWRDRQETQYF. In nucleotides, the CDR3 is TGTGCCAGCAGCCATTGGAGGGACAGACAAGAGACCCAGTACTTC.

This clonotype appeared many times. The J gene is TRBJ2-5, the V gene TRBV5-4, with D perhaps matching TRBD1 or TRBD2 (5 bases each). This CDR3 has 14 residues. The germline V gene has CDR1 SGHNT and CDR2 YYREEE (reference sequence). The germline V and J ends were trimmed by 2 bases and 5 bases, with 13 bases remaining between them. CDR3 sequence reads: CASSFLQGPETQYF. The CDR3 DNA reads TGTGCCAGCAGCTTCCTGCAGGGACCGGAGACCCAGTACTTC.

The sample holds one count of this clonotype. The chain has TRBV5-6 and TRBJ1-1, with unresolved D. The CDR3 extends over 13 amino acids. Germline assignment: CDR1 SGHDT and CDR2 YYEEEE. Trimming cost V 4 bases and J 0 bases, with 7 bases left between them. CDR3 in amino acids: CASSGELNTEAFF. CDR3 bases: TGTGCCAGCAGCGGGGAATTGAACACTGAAGCTTTCTTT.

This clonotype has only a few counts. The rearrangement joins TRBV6-5 to TRBJ2-2; unclear D gene. Germline CDR1 reads MNHEY; CDR2 reads SVGAGI. Trimming stripped 4 bases from V and 8 bases from J, with 23 bases between. The CDR3 is 17 residues long. CDR3 sequence (DNA): TGTGCCAGCAGTTCAGGTCGGCGGATACCCTTCCGAGGGGAGCTGTTTTTT. It translates to CASSSGRRIPFRGELFF.

The J gene is TRBJ2-7, the V gene TRBV7-2; 7 positions match TRBD2. Trimming removed 1 base from V and 3 bases from J; junction bases left unmatched: 6. Per the germline V gene, CDR1 is SGHTA and CDR2 is FQGNSA. CDR3 length: 15 amino acids. The CDR3 DNA sequence: TGTGCCAGCAGCTTAGGGCCGGGGGGTGTCTACGAGCAGTACTTC. This sequence encodes CASSLGPGGVYEQYF.

This clonotype has ten or more counts. A junction end diverges from the germline sequence, so it may reflect a read error. The chain combines TRBV7-7 with TRBJ1-2; D gene uncertain. Germline CDR1 is SSHAT and CDR2 is FNYEAQ (reference sequence). The CDR3 runs 15 residues. The DNA of the CDR3 is TGTGCTAGCAGCTCCATCGTGGAGCCTAACTATGGCTACACCTTC. Its translation is CASSSIVEPNYGYTF.

This chain links TRBV2 with TRBJ2-1; no clear D gene. V lost 7 bases, J lost 3 bases, and 13 bases lay in between. Germline lookup yields CDR1 SNHLY and CDR2 FYNNEI. The CDR3 sequence is 14 residues long. The CDR3 nucleotides are TGTGCCAGCATAGGTCTAGACAACTACAATGAGCAGTTCTTC. Amino acid sequence: CASIGLDNYNEQFF.

The table lists this clonotype with a few counts. The V gene is TRBV29-1, the J gene TRBJ2-3; D remains unclear. Germline V gene lookup returns CDR1 SQVTM and CDR2 ANQGSEA. V lost 6 bases and J lost 5, with 12 bases in between. The CDR3 consists of 12 residues. The CDR3 sequence is CSVAGFEDTQYF. The CDR3 region has the DNA TGCAGCGTGGCCGGGTTTGAAGATACGCAGTATTTT.

This clonotype was found many times. The CDR3 sequence is CASTIVGGSGANVLTF. The CDR3 DNA is TGTGCCAGCACCATAGTCGGGGGCTCTGGGGCCAACGTCCTGACTTTC. The rearrangement uses TRBV7-8 and TRBJ2-6, with D possibly TRBD2 on 6 matching bases. Germline V gene lookup returns CDR1 SGHVS and CDR2 FQNEAQ. The CDR3 totals 16 residues. Trimming removed 7 bases from V and 0 bases from J, with 13 bases in between.

This clonotype came up a few times. This chain links TRBV12-3 or TRBV12-4 with TRBJ2-3; TRBD2 matches 8 bases. V lost 3 bases and J lost 4; bases outside the gene matches: 6. The CDR3 totals 15 residues. The CDR3 loop is CASSFRGGGADTQYF. The CDR3 nucleotides read TGTGCCAGCAGTTTCCGGGGGGGCGGCGCAGATACGCAGTATTTT.

This clonotype was seen more than once but under ten times. The chain is built from TRBV29-1 and TRBJ2-7; 8 bases map to TRBD1. The V gene end was trimmed by 7 bases and the J gene end by 7 bases; junction bases not matched to a gene: 15. This CDR3 spans 14 amino acids. Germline values: CDR1 SQVTM, CDR2 ANQGSEA. CDR3 in amino acids: CSADRVDREVEQYV. In DNA, the CDR3 is TGCAGCGCAGACCGCGTGGACAGGGAAGTTGAGCAGTACGTC.

This clonotype was detected a few times. V gene TRBV5-6 combines with J gene TRBJ1-3; D remains unclear. This CDR3 has 15 amino acids. Deletions cut 0 bases from V and 10 bases from J, with 17 bases between. Germline V gene lookup returns CDR1 SGHDT and CDR2 YYEEEE. CDR3 in amino acids: CASSLALGRRGTIYF. DNA for the CDR3: TGTGCCAGCAGCTTGGCTCTTGGGAGAAGAGGAACCATATATTTT.

The chain couples TRBV6-2 or TRBV6-3 to TRBJ2-2; D may be TRBD1 or TRBD2 (5 bases each). This CDR3 comprises 15 residues. Deletions cut 9 bases from V and 0 bases from J, with 14 bases between. Per germline, CDR1 MNHEY and CDR2 SVGEGT. In nucleotides, the CDR3 is TGTGCCAGTTGGCCCGGGGCTACGAACACCGGGGAGCTGTTTTTT. It is translated as CASWPGATNTGELFF.